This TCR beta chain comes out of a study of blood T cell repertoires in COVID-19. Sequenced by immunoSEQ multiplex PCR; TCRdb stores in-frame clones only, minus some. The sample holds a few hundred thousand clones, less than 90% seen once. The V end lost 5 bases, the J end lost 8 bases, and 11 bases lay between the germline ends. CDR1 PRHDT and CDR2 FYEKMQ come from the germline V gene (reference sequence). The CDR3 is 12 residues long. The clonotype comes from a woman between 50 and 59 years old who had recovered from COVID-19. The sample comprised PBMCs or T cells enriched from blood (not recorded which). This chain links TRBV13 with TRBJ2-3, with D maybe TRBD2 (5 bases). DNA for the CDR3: TGTGCCAGCAGCCCCCCCCGGGGTACGCAGTATTTT. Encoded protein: CASSPPRGTQYF.